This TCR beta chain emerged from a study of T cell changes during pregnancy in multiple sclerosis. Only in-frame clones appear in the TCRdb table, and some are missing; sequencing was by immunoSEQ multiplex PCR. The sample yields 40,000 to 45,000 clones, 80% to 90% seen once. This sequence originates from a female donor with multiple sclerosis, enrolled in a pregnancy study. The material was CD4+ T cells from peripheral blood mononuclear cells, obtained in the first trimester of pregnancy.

CDR3 sequence reads: CASSLDPAGNQPQHF. For the CDR3, the DNA is TGTGCCAGCAGCTTAGATCCGGCGGGGAATCAGCCCCAGCATTTT. V gene TRBV11-2 combines with J gene TRBJ1-5; D is unclear. The V gene lost 0 bases and the J gene lost 4 bases, with 10 bases spanning the gap. The CDR3 runs to 15 residues. The germline CDR1 and CDR2 sequences are SGHAT and FQNNGV.